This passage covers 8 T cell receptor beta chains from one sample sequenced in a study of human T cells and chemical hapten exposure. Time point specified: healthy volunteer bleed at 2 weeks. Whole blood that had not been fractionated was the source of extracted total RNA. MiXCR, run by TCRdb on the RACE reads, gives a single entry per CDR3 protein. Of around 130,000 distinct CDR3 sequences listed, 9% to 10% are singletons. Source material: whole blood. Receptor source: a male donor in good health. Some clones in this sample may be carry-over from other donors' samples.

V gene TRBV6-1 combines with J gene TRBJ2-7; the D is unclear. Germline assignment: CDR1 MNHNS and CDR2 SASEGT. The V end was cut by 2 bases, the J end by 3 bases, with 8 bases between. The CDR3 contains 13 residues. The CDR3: CASSESVSYEQYF. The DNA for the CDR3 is TGTGCCAGCAGTGAATCAGTCAGCTACGAGCAGTACTTC.

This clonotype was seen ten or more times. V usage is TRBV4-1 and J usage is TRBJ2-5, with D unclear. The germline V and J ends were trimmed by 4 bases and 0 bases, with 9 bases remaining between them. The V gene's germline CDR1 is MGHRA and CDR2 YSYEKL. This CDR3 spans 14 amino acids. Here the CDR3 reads CASSRATNQETQYF. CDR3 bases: TGCGCCAGCAGCCGGGCGACGAACCAAGAGACCCAGTACTTC.

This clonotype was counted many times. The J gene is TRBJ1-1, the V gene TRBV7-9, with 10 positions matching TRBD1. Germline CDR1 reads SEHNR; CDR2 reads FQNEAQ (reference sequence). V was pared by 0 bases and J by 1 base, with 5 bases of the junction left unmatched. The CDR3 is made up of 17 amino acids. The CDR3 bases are TGTGCCAGCAGCTTAGCCGGGACAGGGGCTTCGAACACTGAAGCTTTCTTT. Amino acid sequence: CASSLAGTGASNTEAFF.

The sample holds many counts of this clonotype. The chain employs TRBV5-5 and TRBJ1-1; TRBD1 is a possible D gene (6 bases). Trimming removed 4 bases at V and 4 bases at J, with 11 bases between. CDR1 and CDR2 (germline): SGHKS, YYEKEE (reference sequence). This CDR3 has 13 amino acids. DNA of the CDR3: TGTGCCAGCAGCGAGGGGGACGGCACTGAAGCTTTCTTT. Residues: CASSEGDGTEAFF.

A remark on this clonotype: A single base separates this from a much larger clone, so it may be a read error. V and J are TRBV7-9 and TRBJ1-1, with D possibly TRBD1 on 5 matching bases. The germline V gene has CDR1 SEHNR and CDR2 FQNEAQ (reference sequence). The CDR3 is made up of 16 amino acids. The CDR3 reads CVSRPFGDGGSTEAFF. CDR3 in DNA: TGTGTCAGCAGACCCTTCGGTGATGGGGGGAGCACTGAAGCTTTCTTT.

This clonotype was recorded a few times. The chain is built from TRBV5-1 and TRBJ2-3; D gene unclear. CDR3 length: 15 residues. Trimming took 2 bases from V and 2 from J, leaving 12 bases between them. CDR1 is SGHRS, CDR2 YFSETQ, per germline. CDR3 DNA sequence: TGCGCCAGCAGCTTTACGGCTACCTCCACAGATACGCAGTATTTT. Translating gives CASSFTATSTDTQYF.

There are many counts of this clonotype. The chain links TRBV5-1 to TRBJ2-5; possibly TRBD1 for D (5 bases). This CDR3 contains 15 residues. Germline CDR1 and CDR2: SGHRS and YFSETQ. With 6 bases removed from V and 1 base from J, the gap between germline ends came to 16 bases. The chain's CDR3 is CASTFDGQAQETQYF. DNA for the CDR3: TGCGCCAGCACTTTCGACGGACAAGCCCAAGAGACCCAGTACTTC.

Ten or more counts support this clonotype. The CDR3 nucleotides are TGTGCCAGCAGCTTAGTGGGAGGACAGGGCAATCAGCCCCAGCATTTT. Residues: CASSLVGGQGNQPQHF. The chain links TRBV7-9 to TRBJ1-5; 7 bases are shared with TRBD1. The CDR3 length is 16 residues. Germline V gives CDR1 SEHNR, CDR2 FQNEAQ (reference sequence). The trim removed 1 base at V and 2 bases at J, leaving 5 bases unmatched.